The entry below gives a single TCR beta chain sequence along with its context. Antigen unknown. TCRdb re-derived calls from the RT-PCR reads in MiXCR, one entry per CDR3 protein. The profile shows approximately 290,000 distinct CDR3 sequences, approximately 23% of them singletons. The sample belongs to a study of response to subunit inactivated influenza vaccine. Notes on the study in general: Few additional T cells are recruited per seasonal influenza vaccination, authors suggested.

There are 14 residues in the CDR3. With 4 bases removed from V and 2 bases from J, the gap between germline ends came to 12 bases. Looked up from germline, CDR1 is KGHSH and CDR2 is LQKENI. This rearrangement joins TRBV18 to TRBJ2-7; tentatively, D is TRBD1 (6 bases). The clonotype was recovered from a man aged 45 to 70 who received an inactivated influenza vaccine. Sample: PBMCs from blood, taken approximately 20 months after vaccination. The CDR3 loop is CASSQSRDTYEQYF. Here the CDR3 DNA reads TGTGCCAGCTCACAGTCCCGGGACACCTACGAGCAGTACTTC.